This paragraph reports one TCR beta chain. Its binding antigen is unknown. Base quality data are lacking; no much larger clone is found one base away. Interpreted using the paper, the time point label stands for: baseline before oral tofacitinib. Peripheral blood and lesional scalp punch biopsies were obtained from patients with alopecia areata. After PBMCs were isolated by density centrifugation and stained for CD3, CD4 and CD8, a FACSAria was used to sort CD4+ and CD8+ T cells. The entry originates in a study of CD8+ T cells in alopecia areata (dated by TCRdb to 2017 to 2018). Concerning the study at large: The treated patients, all with moderate-to-severe alopecia areata, were enrolled in an open-label pilot trial of oral tofacitinib given at 5 to 10 mg twice daily. Amplification of TCRbeta CDR3 regions was done by immunoSEQ multiplex PCR using 35 Vbeta forward primers and 13 Jbeta reverse primers. Tofacitinib-treated patients had biopsies at baseline and at 4 and 24 weeks of treatment, with a later scalp biopsy in several patients. The RNA source kit depended on sample type: the PAXgene miRNA kit for fixed scalp, the miRNeasy kit for PBMCs, and the RNeasy kit for mouse skin. Scalp tissue and sorted CD4+ and CD8+ peripheral blood T cells from patchy and totalis/universalis alopecia areata patients and from healthy controls were covered by human TCRbeta sequencing. Tofacitinib was administered for 6 to 18 months, and 6 months of follow-up off drug were then conducted to assess delayed response and recurrence. Clonality in the scalp was compared among normal scalp (n=4), patchy alopecia areata scalp (n=8), and alopecia totalis/universalis scalp (n=8). To study T cell clonal expansion in alopecia areata, the researchers applied high-throughput TCRbeta sequencing to both the C3H/HeJ mouse model and human patients.

Broader findings and caveats from the paper: Unlike mouse skin, which is dominated by gammadelta T cells, normal human skin has resident alphabeta T cells that are also sequenced, and this complicates analysis of the scalp TCR repertoire. Shared TCR sequences between patients were less evident than in mice, which may be partly attributable to HLA diversity in the patient population. Higher clonality and more expanded CD8+ clones were observed in lesional scalp than in normal scalp, particularly in alopecia totalis/universalis, a finding suggestive of antigenic drive.

Receptor libraries were prepared by the immunoSEQ multiplex PCR assay. To provide template for TCR sequencing, every sample had RNA extracted and reverse transcribed into cDNA. First-strand cDNA was synthesized using SuperScript III with a 2:1 mix of oligo-dT and random hexamers. A synthetic immune receptor repertoire was used to assess amplification bias, and residual bias was removed computationally. On the authors' methods: After raw reads were preprocessed to remove errors, the CDR3 was defined following IMGT conventions as running from the conserved cysteine to phenylalanine. Clonality was calculated as 1 minus Shannon entropy normalized by log2 of the number of productive unique TCRs. CD4 or CD8 identity of scalp clones was inferred by cross-referencing scalp TCRbeta sequences with sorted blood CD4 and CD8 repertoires. The table was pulled from immuneACCESS by TCRdb, which kept in-frame rearrangements only. Such tables lose some clones; where checked, under half of the loss comes from unresolved V genes, and the rest has no known cause. V and J calls and clone size are given by that table; D and trimming were obtained from the DNA. Counted in this sample were roughly 150,000 clones; roughly 64% of them appeared once. Around 6.6% of the sample belongs to the ten largest clones.

This TCR derives from a human donor with alopecia areata. The sample here was CD4+ T cells sorted from blood, taken at week 0.

The sequenced DNA: TGTGCCAGCAGTAGCGGACAGCATAACTATGGCTACACCTTC. Its amino acids are CASSSGQHNYGYTF. The receptor chain draws on TRBV7-2 and TRBJ1-2; perhaps TRBD1 is the D gene, with 6 bases matching. Cut back by 6 bases and 1 base, the V and J ends lie 12 bases apart. The germline V gene provides CDR1 SGHTA and CDR2 FQGNSA. There are 14 amino acids in the CDR3, from cysteine to phenylalanine inclusive. Of all the DNA, just the CDR3 is kept, 42 bases in frame from base 1.